The 18 T cell receptor beta chains below come from one sample, sequenced in a study of cytomegalovirus exposure and HLA in healthy donors. The PCR ran on 60 Vbeta and 13 Jbeta primers. This table comes from immunoSEQ multiplex PCR, and its TCRdb copy is limited to in-frame clones, with some not included. The table has approximately 80,000 clones, over 75% seen once; the top ten hold roughly 2.5%. Material: PBMCs. These TCRs come from a male donor in good health and CMV-seropositive.

Written as DNA, the CDR3 is TGTGCCAGCACAAGGGACAGGGCGGCCGGGGAGCTGTTTTTT. It is translated as CASTRDRAAGELFF. This chain links TRBV5-6 with TRBJ2-2; 9 positions match TRBD1. V trimming: 6 bases; J trimming: 6 bases; junction bases outside the gene matches: 6. The CDR3 is 14 residues long. Germline V gene sequence: CDR1 SGHDT, CDR2 YYEEEE.

This clone occurred a few times. This CDR3 is CASSQNIGEKLFF. The CDR3 nucleotides read TGCGCCAGCAGCCAAAACATCGGGGAAAAACTGTTTTTT. V and J are TRBV4-1 and TRBJ1-4; D is ambiguous. This CDR3 region has 13 residues. Trimming took off 2 bases at V and 8 bases at J, with 9 bases between the two ends. Per germline, CDR1 MGHRA and CDR2 YSYEKL.

This chain uses TRBV6-1 with TRBJ2-7, with TRBD2 matching 13 bases. The CDR3 runs to 15 residues. V dropped 5 bases and J dropped 4; count of bases not matched to a gene: 5. Germline-derived CDR1 and CDR2 are MNHNS and SASEGT. CDR3 in DNA: TGTGCCAGCAGTATCCGGACTAGCGGGAGTTACGAGCAGTACTTC. Residues: CASSIRTSGSYEQYF.

The chain employs TRBV25-1 and TRBJ2-2, with D tentatively TRBD1 (5 bases). The CDR3 covers 13 residues. Trimming left V 4 bases short and J 7 bases short, with 10 bases between. From germline, CDR1 is MGHDK and CDR2 SYGVNS. This chain's CDR3 is CASSADSVGELFF. In DNA form, the CDR3 reads TGTGCCAGCAGTGCAGACAGTGTCGGGGAGCTGTTTTTT.

The chain couples TRBV25-1 to TRBJ1-2; D call uncertain. There are 14 residues in the CDR3. Germline values: CDR1 MGHDK, CDR2 SYGVNS. V was cut by 1 base and J by 8 bases, with 14 bases left in between. The CDR3 region has the DNA TGTGCCAGCAGTGAATGGTCGGGGTATGAGGGCTACACCTTC. Translated, it gives CASSEWSGYEGYTF.

The CDR3 DNA sequence: TGTGCCAGCAGTGACGGGCGGGGGCTGTTTTTT. It yields the protein CASSDGRGLFF. The J gene is TRBJ2-2, the V gene TRBV6-4; TRBD2 might be the D (6 bases). V was trimmed by 2 bases and J by 13 bases, leaving 8 bases between them. The germline V gene has CDR1 MRHNA and CDR2 SNTAGT. The CDR3 has 11 residues.

This chain uses TRBV27 with TRBJ2-5, with 8 bases lining up with TRBD1. Gene TRBJ2-7 matches the end of the DNA better, so the J call may be wrong. Germline values: CDR1 MNHEY, CDR2 SMNVEV (reference sequence). The CDR3 has 15 residues. CDR3 residues: CASSLGRGPPYEQYF. The CDR3 nucleotides read TGTGCCAGCAGTTTAGGCAGGGGGCCGCCCTACGAGCAGTACTTC.

The V gene is TRBV6-1, the J gene TRBJ2-1, with 7 positions matching TRBD1. CDR1 is MNHNS and CDR2 is SASEGT in the germline V gene. V lost 3 bases, J lost 0 bases, and 5 bases stayed unmatched. The CDR3 contains 16 residues. The CDR3 spells CASSDDRAISYNEQFF. The CDR3 DNA reads TGTGCCAGCAGTGATGACAGGGCCATCTCCTACAATGAGCAGTTCTTC.

The chain is built from TRBV18 and TRBJ2-6; D is uncertain. The CDR3 consists of 16 residues. Trimming stripped 3 bases from V and 0 bases from J, with 9 bases between. Germline loops: CDR1 KGHSH, CDR2 LQKENI. Here the CDR3 DNA reads TGTGCCAGCTCACCCCCCTTATTCTCTGGGGCCAACGTCCTGACTTTC. Translation gives CASSPPLFSGANVLTF.

This rearrangement joins TRBV6-1 to TRBJ2-2, with TRBD1 matching 9 bases. Germline CDR1 reads MNHNS; CDR2 reads SASEGT. This CDR3 has 16 amino acids. Unmatched junction bases numbered 10, after V lost 4 bases and J lost 7 bases. CDR3 residues: CASSARGGQGGGELFF. CDR3 sequence (DNA): TGTGCCAGCAGTGCCCGTGGGGGACAGGGAGGCGGGGAGCTGTTTTTT.

This chain links TRBV6-6 with TRBJ2-3; 7 bases are shared with TRBD1. The V segment lost 5 bases and the J segment 3 bases; nucleotides outside the gene matches: 8. CDR3 length equals 15 residues. The germline V gene encodes CDR1 MNHNY and CDR2 SVGAGI (reference sequence). CDR3 bases: TGTGCCAGCAGTACGGGACAGAGGTTAACAGATACGCAGTATTTT. Protein: CASSTGQRLTDTQYF.

This clone was picked up a small number of times. The sample holds other DNA sequences that translate to the same CDR3. V gene TRBV6-4 combines with J gene TRBJ2-3; 12 nucleotides align to TRBD2. Unmatched junction bases numbered 1, after V lost 4 bases and J lost 5 bases. The V gene's germline CDR1 is MRHNA and CDR2 SNTAGT. The CDR3 totals 14 residues. The CDR3 coding sequence is TGTGCCAGCAGTGGGGGACTAGCGGGAGATACGCAGTATTTT. Residues: CASSGGLAGDTQYF.

V and J are TRBV15 and TRBJ1-1; TRBD1 aligns across 9 bases. The germline gives CDR1 LNHNV, CDR2 YYDKDF (reference sequence). Germline trimming cut 3 bases from V and 10 bases from J; bases unmatched to any gene: 9. The CDR3 is made up of 14 amino acids. CDR3 protein: CATSRDPTGGGAFF. The DNA of the CDR3 is TGTGCCACCAGCAGGGACCCGACAGGGGGGGGAGCTTTCTTT. Variable domain in full (rest from reference TRBV15 and TRBJ1-1): DAMVIQNPRYQVTQFGKPVTLSCSQTLNHNVMYWYQQKSSQAPKLLFHYYDKDFNNEADTPDNFQSRRPNTSFCFLDIRSPGLGDTAMYLCATSRDPTGGGAFFGQGTRLTVV.

V usage is TRBV4-3 and J usage is TRBJ1-4, with D possibly matching TRBD1 (6 bases). Between the trimmed V and J ends, which lost 0 bases and 3 bases, there was a span of 23 bases. Germline V lookup: CDR1 LGHNA, CDR2 YSLEER. This CDR3 is built from 20 residues. CDR3 region: CASSQEWAKGLGAANEKLFF. In DNA form, the CDR3 reads TGCGCCAGCAGCCAAGAATGGGCAAAGGGGTTGGGGGCGGCTAATGAAAAACTGTTTTTT.

The chain has TRBV30 and TRBJ2-1, with 9 bases matching TRBD2. This CDR3 is built from 15 residues. J gave up 7 bases and V 0 bases, and 7 bases lay outside the gene matches. Looked up from germline, CDR1 is GTSNPN and CDR2 is SVGIG (reference sequence). The CDR3 DNA reads TGTGCCTGGAGTGTACGAGGGGGACTAGCAAATGAGCAGTTCTTC. It specifies CAWSVRGGLANEQFF.

The chain links TRBV7-8 to TRBJ2-7; TRBD2 agrees at 8 bases. This CDR3 is built from 16 residues. CDR1 and CDR2 (germline): SGHVS, FQNEAQ. The junction had 16 bases not matched to a gene; V was cut back by 8 bases and J by 4 bases. Here the CDR3 DNA reads TGTGCCAGCCTATCTAGGACCGACCGGGGGGGTTACGAGCAGTACTTC. Translated, it gives CASLSRTDRGGYEQYF.

This clone came up a few times. The chain has TRBV6-5 and TRBJ1-2; 7 bases are shared with TRBD1. The CDR3 length is 14 residues. Germline CDR1 is MNHEY and CDR2 is SVGAGI. V was clipped by 3 bases and J by 4 bases; unmatched bases: 5. The CDR3 here is CASSYTGVIYGYTF. CDR3 in DNA: TGTGCCAGCAGTTATACAGGGGTTATCTATGGCTACACCTTC.

V is TRBV5-1 and J is TRBJ2-3; 12 nucleotides line up with TRBD2. Germline CDR1 reads SGHRS; CDR2 reads YFSETQ. Trimming at V came to 2 bases and at J to 6 bases, leaving 10 bases not matched to a gene. This CDR3 comprises 17 residues. The DNA for the CDR3 is TGCGCCAGCAGCTTCGCGCTTCTAGCGGGAGGGGCGGATACGCAGTATTTT. Translating it yields CASSFALLAGGADTQYF.